Here is one TCR beta chain with its context. Its antigen is not known. The data originate from a study of long-term antiretroviral therapy in people with HIV. Run at survey level, the immunoSEQ assay was version v3.0. This table comes from immunoSEQ multiplex PCR, and its TCRdb copy is limited to in-frame clones, with some not included. Of about 23,000 clones listed, around nine tenths are singletons. V lost 6 bases and J 3 bases, leaving 12 bases between the germline ends. This CDR3 contains 13 residues. Germline V gene lookup returns CDR1 MDHEN and CDR2 SYDVKM. Study outcomes and limitations: Although diversity increased after ART, it remained lower than in transplant donor controls.

This chain connects TRBV28 to TRBJ2-7; TRBD2 might be the D (5 bases). The sample was unsorted PBMCs, taken 0.6 years after starting antiretroviral therapy. This sequence originates from a man between 60 and 70 years old with HIV. CDR3 sequence (DNA): TGTGCCAGCAGCCCGGACGGGGTCTACGAGCAGTACTTC. It is translated as CASSPDGVYEQYF.